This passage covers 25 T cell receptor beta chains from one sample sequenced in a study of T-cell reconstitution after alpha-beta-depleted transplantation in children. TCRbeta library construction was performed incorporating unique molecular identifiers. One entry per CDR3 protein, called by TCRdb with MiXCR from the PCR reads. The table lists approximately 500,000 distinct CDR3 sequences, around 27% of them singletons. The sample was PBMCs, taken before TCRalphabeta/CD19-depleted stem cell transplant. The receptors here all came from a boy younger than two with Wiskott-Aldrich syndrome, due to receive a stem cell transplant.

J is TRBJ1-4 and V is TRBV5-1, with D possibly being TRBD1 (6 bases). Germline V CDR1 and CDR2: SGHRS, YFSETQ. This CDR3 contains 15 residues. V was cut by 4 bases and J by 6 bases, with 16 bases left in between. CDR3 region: CASSVTGTGDEKLFF. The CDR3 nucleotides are TGCGCCAGCAGCGTAACAGGGACGGGGGATGAAAAACTGTTTTTT.

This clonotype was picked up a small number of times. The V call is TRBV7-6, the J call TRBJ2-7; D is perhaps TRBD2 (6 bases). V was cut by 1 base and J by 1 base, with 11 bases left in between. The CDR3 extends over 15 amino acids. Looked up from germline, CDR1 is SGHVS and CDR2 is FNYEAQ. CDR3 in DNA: TGTGCCAGCAGCTTAGGAGCGGGCAATTCCTACGAGCAGTACTTC. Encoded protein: CASSLGAGNSYEQYF.

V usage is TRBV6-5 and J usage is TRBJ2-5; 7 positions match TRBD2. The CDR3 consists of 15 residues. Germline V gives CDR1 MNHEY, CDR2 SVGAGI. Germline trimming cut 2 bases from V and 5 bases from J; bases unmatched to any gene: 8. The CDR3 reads CASSYSGARGETQYF. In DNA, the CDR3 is TGTGCCAGCAGTTACAGCGGGGCCCGGGGGGAGACCCAGTACTTC.

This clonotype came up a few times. The CDR3 loop reads CSARTGRTKNIQYF. In DNA form, the CDR3 reads TGCAGTGCTCGGACAGGGCGAACCAAAAACATTCAGTACTTC. The rearrangement links TRBV20-1 to TRBJ2-4; 8 bases agree with TRBD1. The ends lost 5 bases at V and 2 bases at J; junction bases unmatched: 5. The CDR3 spans 14 residues. In germline, CDR1 is DFQATT, CDR2 SNEGSKA (reference sequence).

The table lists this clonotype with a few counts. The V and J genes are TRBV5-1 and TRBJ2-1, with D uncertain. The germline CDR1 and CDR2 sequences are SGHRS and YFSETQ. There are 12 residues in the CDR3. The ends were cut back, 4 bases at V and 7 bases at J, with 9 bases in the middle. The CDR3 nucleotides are TGCGCCAGCAGCCAGGCAAAGAATGAGCAGTTCTTC. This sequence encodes CASSQAKNEQFF.

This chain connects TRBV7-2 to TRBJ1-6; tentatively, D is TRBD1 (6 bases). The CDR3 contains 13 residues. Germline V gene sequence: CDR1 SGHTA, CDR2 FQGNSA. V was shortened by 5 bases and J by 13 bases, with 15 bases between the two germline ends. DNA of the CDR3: TGTGCCAGCAGCCGAGAGGGGGTCGCCCCCCTCCACTTT. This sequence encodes CASSREGVAPLHF.

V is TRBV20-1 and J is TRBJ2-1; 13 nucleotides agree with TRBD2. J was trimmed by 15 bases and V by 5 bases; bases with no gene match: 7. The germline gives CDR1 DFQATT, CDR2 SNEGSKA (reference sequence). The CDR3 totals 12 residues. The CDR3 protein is CSAFRTSGSRFF. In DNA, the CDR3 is TGCAGTGCTTTTAGGACTAGCGGGAGTAGGTTCTTC.

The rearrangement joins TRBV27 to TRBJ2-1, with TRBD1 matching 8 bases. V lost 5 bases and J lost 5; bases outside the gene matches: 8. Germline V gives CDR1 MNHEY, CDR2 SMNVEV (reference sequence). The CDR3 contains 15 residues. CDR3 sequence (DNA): TGTGCCAGCAGTCGGGGAGGACAGGGAAACAATGAGCAGTTCTTC. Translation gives CASSRGGQGNNEQFF.

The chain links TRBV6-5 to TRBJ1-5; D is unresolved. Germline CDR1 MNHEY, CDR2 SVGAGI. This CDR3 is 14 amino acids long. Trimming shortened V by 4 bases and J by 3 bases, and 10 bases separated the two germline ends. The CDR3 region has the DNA TGTGCCAGCAGTTTCAAAAGTTTCAATCAGCCCCAGCATTTT. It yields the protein CASSFKSFNQPQHF.

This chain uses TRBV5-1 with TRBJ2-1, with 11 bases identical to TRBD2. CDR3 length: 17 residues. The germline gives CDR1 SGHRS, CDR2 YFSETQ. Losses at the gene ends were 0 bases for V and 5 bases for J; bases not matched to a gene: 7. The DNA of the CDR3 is TGCGCCAGCAGCTTGGGCCTAGCGGGAGGTCCCGACAATGAGCAGTTCTTC. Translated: CASSLGLAGGPDNEQFF.

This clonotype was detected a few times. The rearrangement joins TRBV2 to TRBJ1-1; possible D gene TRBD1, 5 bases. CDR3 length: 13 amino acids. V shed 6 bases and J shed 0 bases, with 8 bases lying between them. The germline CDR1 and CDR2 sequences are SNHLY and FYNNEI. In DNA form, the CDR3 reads TGTGCCAGCAGGTGGGGACTGAACACTGAAGCTTTCTTT. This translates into CASRWGLNTEAFF.

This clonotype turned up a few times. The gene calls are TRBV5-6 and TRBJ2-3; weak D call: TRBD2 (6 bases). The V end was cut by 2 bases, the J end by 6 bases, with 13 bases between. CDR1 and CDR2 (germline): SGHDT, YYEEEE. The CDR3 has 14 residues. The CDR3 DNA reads TGTGCCAGCAGCTTATGGGCGGGGTCGGATACGCAGTATTTT. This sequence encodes CASSLWAGSDTQYF.

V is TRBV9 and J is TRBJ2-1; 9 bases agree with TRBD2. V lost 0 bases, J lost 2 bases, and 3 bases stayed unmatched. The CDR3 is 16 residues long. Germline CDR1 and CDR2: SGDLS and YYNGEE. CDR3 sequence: CASSVGIAGAYNEQFF. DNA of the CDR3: TGTGCCAGCAGCGTAGGGATAGCGGGGGCCTACAATGAGCAGTTCTTC.

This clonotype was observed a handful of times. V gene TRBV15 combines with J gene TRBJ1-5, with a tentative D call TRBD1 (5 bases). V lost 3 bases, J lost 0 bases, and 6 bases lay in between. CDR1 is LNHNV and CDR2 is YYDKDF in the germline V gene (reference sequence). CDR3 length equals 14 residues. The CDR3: CATSSQGSNQPQHF. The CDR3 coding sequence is TGTGCCACCAGCAGTCAGGGTAGCAATCAGCCCCAGCATTTT. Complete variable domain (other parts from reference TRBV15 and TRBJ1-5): DAMVIQNPRYQVTQFGKPVTLSCSQTLNHNVMYWYQQKSSQAPKLLFHYYDKDFNNEADTPDNFQSRRPNTSFCFLDIRSPGLGDTAMYLCATSSQGSNQPQHFGDGTRLSIL.

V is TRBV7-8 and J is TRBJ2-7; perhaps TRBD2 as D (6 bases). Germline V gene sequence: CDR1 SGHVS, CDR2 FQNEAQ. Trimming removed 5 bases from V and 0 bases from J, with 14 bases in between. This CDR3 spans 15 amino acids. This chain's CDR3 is CASSLQAGRSYEQYF. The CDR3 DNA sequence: TGTGCCAGCAGCCTCCAAGCGGGCCGCTCCTACGAGCAGTACTTC.

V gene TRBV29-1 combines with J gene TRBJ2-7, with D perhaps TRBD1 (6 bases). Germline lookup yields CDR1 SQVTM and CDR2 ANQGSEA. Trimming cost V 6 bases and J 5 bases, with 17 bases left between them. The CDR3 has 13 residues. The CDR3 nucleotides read TGCAGCGTGACCGGGACAATAGGGAACGAGCAGTACTTC. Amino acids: CSVTGTIGNEQYF.

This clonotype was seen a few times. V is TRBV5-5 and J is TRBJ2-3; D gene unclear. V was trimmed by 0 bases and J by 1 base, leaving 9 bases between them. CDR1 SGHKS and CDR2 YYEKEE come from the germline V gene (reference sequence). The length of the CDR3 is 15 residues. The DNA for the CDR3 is TGTGCCAGCAGCTTGGGAATAGGCGGCACAGATACGCAGTATTTT. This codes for CASSLGIGGTDTQYF.

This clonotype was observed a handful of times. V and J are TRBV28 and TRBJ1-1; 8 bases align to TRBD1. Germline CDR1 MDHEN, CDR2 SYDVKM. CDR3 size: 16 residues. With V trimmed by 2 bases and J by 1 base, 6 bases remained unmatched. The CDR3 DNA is TGTGCCAGCAGTTTACTACCGACAGGGGCGAACACTGAAGCTTTCTTT. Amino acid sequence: CASSLLPTGANTEAFF.

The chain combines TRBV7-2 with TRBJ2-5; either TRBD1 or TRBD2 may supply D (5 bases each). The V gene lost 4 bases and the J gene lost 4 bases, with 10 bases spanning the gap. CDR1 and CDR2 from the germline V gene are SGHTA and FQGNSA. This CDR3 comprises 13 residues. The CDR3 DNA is TGTGCCAGCAGCTGGGGACGTGGAGAGACCCAGTACTTC. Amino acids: CASSWGRGETQYF.

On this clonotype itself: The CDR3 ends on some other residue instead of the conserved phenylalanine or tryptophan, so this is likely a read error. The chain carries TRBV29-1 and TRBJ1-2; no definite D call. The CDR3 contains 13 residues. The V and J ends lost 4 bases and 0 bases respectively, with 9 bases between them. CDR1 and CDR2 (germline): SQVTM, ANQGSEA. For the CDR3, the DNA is TGCAGCGTTGGAATCGAAGCTAACTATGGCTACACCCTC. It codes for CSVGIEANYGYTL.

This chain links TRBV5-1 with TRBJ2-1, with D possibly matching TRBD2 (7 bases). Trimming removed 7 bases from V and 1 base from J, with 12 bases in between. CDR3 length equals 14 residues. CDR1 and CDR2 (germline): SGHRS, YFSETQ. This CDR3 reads CASEAGASYNEQFF. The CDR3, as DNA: TGCGCCAGCGAGGCGGGGGCGTCCTACAATGAGCAGTTCTTC.

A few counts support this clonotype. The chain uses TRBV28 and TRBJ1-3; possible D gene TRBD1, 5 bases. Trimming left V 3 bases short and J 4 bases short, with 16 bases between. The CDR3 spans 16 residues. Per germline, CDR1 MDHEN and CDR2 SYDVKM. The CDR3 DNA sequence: TGTGCCAGCAGTTTCCCTAGTTGGGGCACCGGAAACACCATATATTTT. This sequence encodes CASSFPSWGTGNTIYF. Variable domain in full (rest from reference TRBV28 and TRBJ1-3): DVKVTQSSRYLVKRTGEKVFLECVQDMDHENMFWYRQDPGLGLRLIYFSYDVKMKEKGDIPEGYSVSREKKERFSLILESASTNQTSMYLCASSFPSWGTGNTIYFGEGSWLTVV.

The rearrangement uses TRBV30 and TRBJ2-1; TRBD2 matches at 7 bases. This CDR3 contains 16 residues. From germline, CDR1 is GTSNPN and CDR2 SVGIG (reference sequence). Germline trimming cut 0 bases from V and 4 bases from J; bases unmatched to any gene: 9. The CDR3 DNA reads TGTGCCTGGAGTGTACGCCGCGGGAGAGGATACAATGAGCAGTTCTTC. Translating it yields CAWSVRRGRGYNEQFF.

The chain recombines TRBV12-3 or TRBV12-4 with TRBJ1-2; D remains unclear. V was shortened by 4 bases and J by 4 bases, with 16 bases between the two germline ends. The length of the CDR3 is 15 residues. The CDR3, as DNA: TGTGCCAGCAGTTCCCGACTGCTCCCTCTCTATGGCTACACCTTC. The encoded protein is CASSSRLLPLYGYTF.

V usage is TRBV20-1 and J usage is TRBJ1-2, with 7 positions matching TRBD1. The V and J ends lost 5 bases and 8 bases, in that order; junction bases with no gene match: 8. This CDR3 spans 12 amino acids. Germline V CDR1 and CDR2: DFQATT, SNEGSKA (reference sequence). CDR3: CSARWTGRGYTF. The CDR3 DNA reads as TGCAGTGCTCGATGGACAGGACGGGGCTACACCTTC.